These 9 T cell receptor beta chains originate from one sample sequenced in a study of regulatory T cells in long-lasting Graves disease. Libraries of TCR beta came from iRepertoire HTBI primers plus Arm-PCR of CDR3 regions. TCRdb used MiXCR to reprocess the multiplex PCR reads, holding one entry per CDR3 protein. The table records some 330,000 distinct CDR3 sequences, about 23% of them present only once. Sample time point: persistent/refractory GD, antithyroid drugs over 5 years with positive TRAb. PBMCs provided the RNA from which the TCR library was made. The specimen comprised peripheral blood mononuclear cells (PBMCs), sampled when the disease was refractory, from a patient treated with antithyroid drugs. These receptors all come from a woman aged 35 to 49 with Graves disease.

This clonotype occurred many times. The rearrangement uses TRBV30 and TRBJ2-7; D is undetermined. This CDR3 has 11 residues. Germline CDR1 is GTSNPN and CDR2 is SVGIG (reference sequence). The V end lost 0 bases, the J end lost 3 bases, and 3 bases lay between the germline ends. CDR3: CAWSVRYEQYF. The CDR3 region has the DNA TGTGCCTGGAGTGTGCGCTACGAGCAGTACTTC.

This clonotype was detected ten times or more. The chain links TRBV7-2 to TRBJ2-5; no clear D gene. Trimming took 4 bases from V and 0 from J, leaving 6 bases between them. Germline assignment: CDR1 SGHTA and CDR2 FQGNSA. This CDR3 spans 13 amino acids. In nucleotides, the CDR3 is TGTGCCAGCAGCTATAACCACCAAGAGACCCAGTACTTC. Translated, it gives CASSYNHQETQYF.

This clonotype has a count of ten or more. The chain couples TRBV7-8 to TRBJ2-7, with D possibly matching TRBD1 (5 bases). Germline CDR1 is SGHVS and CDR2 is FQNEAQ. This CDR3 comprises 13 residues. Trimming took 1 base from V and 4 from J, leaving 8 bases between them. CDR3 loop: CASSLVGQYEQYF. CDR3 nucleotide sequence: TGTGCCAGCAGCTTAGTCGGACAATACGAGCAGTACTTC.

The chain employs TRBV5-6 and TRBJ1-5; D might be TRBD1 (5 bases). This CDR3 is 15 amino acids long. Germline CDR1 is SGHDT and CDR2 is YYEEEE. Trimming left V 0 bases short and J 2 bases short, with 9 bases between. The CDR3 is CASSLARAGNQPQHF. The CDR3 DNA reads as TGTGCCAGCAGCTTGGCCAGGGCTGGCAATCAGCCCCAGCATTTT.

The rearrangement joins TRBV7-9 to TRBJ2-1; 9 bases match TRBD2. The CDR3 covers 15 residues. V shed 8 bases and J 7 bases; nucleotides not matched to a gene: 12. The V gene's germline CDR1 is SEHNR and CDR2 FQNEAQ (reference sequence). The CDR3: CASVKVAGVSNEQFF. The DNA of the CDR3 is TGTGCCAGCGTAAAAGTAGCGGGAGTCTCGAATGAGCAGTTCTTC.

CDR3 sequence reads: CASRGDRVGTDTQYF. The CDR3 coding sequence is TGCGCCAGCAGGGGAGACAGGGTTGGCACAGATACGCAGTATTTT. J is TRBJ2-3 and V is TRBV5-1; 7 nucleotides line up with TRBD1. The germline CDR1 and CDR2 sequences are SGHRS and YFSETQ. J gave up 1 base and V 5 bases, and 7 bases lay outside the gene matches. This CDR3 is 15 amino acids long.

About this clonotype itself: A read error is the likely source, as a far larger clone sits one nucleotide away. This chain joins TRBV11-2 and TRBJ2-5, with unresolved D. Trimming took off 4 bases at V and 3 bases at J, with 12 bases between the two ends. This CDR3 spans 14 amino acids. Germline CDR1 SGHAT, CDR2 FQNNGV. Written as DNA, the CDR3 is TGTGCCAGCAGCTCCTCGAGAGCCAAAGAGACCCAGTACTTC. It translates to CASSSSRAKETQYF.

Only a few counts were recorded for this clonotype. The chain joins TRBV20-1 to TRBJ2-7, with 9 bases lining up with TRBD2. The V and J ends lost 3 bases and 5 bases, in that order; junction bases with no gene match: 5. This CDR3 has 13 residues. Germline CDR1 is DFQATT and CDR2 is SNEGSKA (reference sequence). CDR3 sequence: CSARVAGVHEQYF. The CDR3 bases are TGCAGTGCTAGGGTAGCGGGAGTCCACGAGCAGTACTTC.

This clonotype showed up many times. The rearrangement links TRBV7-8 to TRBJ2-7; tentatively, D is TRBD1 or TRBD2 (5 bases each). The CDR3 consists of 14 residues. The V and J ends lost 4 bases and 4 bases respectively, with 14 bases between them. From germline, CDR1 is SGHVS and CDR2 FQNEAQ. The CDR3 DNA sequence: TGTGCCAGCAGCTGGGGAGTAGGGGATTACGAGCAGTACTTC. Translating it yields CASSWGVGDYEQYF. Combining the CDR3 with reference TRBV7-8 and TRBJ2-7 gives the whole variable domain GAGVSQSPRYKVAKRGQDVALRCDPISGHVSLFWYQQALGQGPEFLTYFQNEAQLDKSGLPSDRFFAERPEGSVSTLKIQRTQQEDSAVYLCASSWGVGDYEQYFGPGTRLTVT.